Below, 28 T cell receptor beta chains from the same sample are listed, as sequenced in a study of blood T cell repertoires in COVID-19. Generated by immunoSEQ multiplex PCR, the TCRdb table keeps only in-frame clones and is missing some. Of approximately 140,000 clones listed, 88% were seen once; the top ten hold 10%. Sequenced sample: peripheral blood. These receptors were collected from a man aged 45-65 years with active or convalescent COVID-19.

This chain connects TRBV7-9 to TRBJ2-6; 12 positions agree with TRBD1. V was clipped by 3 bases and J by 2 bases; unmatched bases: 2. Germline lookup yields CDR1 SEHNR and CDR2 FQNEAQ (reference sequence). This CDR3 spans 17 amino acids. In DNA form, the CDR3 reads TGTGCCAGCAGCTTGGGACAGGGGGCGGCTGGGGCCAACGTCCTGACTTTC. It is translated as CASSLGQGAAGANVLTF.

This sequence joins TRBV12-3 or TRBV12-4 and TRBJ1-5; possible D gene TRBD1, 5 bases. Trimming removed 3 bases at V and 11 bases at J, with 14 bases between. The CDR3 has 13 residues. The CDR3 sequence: CASSFSARGSQHF. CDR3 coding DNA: TGTGCCAGCAGTTTCTCAGCCCGGGGGTCCCAGCATTTT.

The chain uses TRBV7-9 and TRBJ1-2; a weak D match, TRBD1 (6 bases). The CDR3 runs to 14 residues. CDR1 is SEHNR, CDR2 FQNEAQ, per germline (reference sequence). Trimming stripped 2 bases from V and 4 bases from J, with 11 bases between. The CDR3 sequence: CASSLLGHLYGYTF. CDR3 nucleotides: TGTGCCAGCAGCTTACTGGGACATCTCTATGGCTACACCTTC. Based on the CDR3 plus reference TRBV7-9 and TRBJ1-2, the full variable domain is DTGVSQNPRHKITKRGQNVTFRCDPISEHNRLYWYRQTLGQGPEFLTYFQNEAQLEKSRLLSDRFSAERPKGSFSTLEIQRTEQGDSAMYLCASSLLGHLYGYTFGSGTRLTVV.

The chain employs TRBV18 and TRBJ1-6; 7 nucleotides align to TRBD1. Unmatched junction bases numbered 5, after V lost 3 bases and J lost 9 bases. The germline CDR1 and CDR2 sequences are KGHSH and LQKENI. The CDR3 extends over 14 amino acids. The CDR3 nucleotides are TGTGCCAGCTCACCCGGACAGGTTGTTTCACCCCTCCACTTT. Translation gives CASSPGQVVSPLHF.

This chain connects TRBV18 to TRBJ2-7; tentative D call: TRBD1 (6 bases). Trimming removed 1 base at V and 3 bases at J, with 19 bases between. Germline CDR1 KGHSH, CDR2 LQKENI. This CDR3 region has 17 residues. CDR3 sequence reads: CASSPLARGRGDYEQYF. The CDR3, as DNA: TGTGCCAGCTCACCACTAGCAAGGGGCAGGGGAGACTACGAGCAGTACTTC.

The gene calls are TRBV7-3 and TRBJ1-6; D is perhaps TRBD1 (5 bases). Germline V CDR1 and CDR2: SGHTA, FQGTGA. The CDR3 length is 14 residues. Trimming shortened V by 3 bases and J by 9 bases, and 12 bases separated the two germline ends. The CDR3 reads CASSLGQALSPLHF. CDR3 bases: TGTGCCAGCAGCTTGGGGCAGGCCCTTTCACCCCTCCACTTT. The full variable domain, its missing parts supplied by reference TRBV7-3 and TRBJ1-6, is GAGVSQTPSNKVTEKGKYVELRCDPISGHTALYWYRQSLGQGPEFLIYFQGTGAADDSGLPNDRFFAVRPEGSVSTLKIQRTERGDSAVYLCASSLGQALSPLHFGNGTRLTVT.

CDR3 nucleotide sequence: TGTGCCGGAGGGGGACAGGGTCAGACCCAGTACTTC. This encodes CAGGGQGQTQYF. V usage is TRBV30 and J usage is TRBJ2-5; 9 bases are a match to TRBD1. This CDR3 spans 12 amino acids. Germline V lookup: CDR1 GTSNPN, CDR2 SVGIG (reference sequence). V shed 8 bases and J 6 bases; nucleotides not matched to a gene: 7.

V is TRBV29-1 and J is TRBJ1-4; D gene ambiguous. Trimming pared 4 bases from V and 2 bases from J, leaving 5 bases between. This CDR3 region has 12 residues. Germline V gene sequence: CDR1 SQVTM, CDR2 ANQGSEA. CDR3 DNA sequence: TGCAGCGTTGGGGCCACTAATGAAAAACTGTTTTTT. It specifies CSVGATNEKLFF.

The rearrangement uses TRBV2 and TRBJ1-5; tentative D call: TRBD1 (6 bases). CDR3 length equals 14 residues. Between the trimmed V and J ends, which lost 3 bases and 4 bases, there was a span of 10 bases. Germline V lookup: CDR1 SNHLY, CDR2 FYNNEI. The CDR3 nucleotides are TGTGCCAGCAGTGACAGGGGCCGGAATCAGCCCCAGCATTTT. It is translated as CASSDRGRNQPQHF. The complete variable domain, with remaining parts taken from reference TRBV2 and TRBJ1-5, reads EPEVTQTPSHQVTQMGQEVILRCVPISNHLYFYWYRQILGQKVEFLVSFYNNEISEKSEIFDDQFSVERPDGSNFTLKIRSTKLEDSAMYFCASSDRGRNQPQHFGDGTRLSIL.

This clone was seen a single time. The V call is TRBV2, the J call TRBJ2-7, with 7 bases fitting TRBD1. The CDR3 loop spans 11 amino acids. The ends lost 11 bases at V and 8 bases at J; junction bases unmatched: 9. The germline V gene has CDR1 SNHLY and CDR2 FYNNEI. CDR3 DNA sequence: TGTGCCGGGGAGACAGGGTCTAAGCAGTACTTC. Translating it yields CAGETGSKQYF.

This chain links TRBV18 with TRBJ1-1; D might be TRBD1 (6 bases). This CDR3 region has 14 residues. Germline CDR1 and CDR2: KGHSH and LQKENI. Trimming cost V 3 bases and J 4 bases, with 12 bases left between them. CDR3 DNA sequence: TGTGCCAGCTCACCCGAGAGGGGGTCCACTGAAGCTTTCTTT. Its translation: CASSPERGSTEAFF.

This chain's CDR3 is CASSLQGVNTGELFF. The CDR3, as DNA: TGTGCCAGCAGCTTACAGGGGGTAAACACCGGGGAGCTGTTTTTT. The chain links TRBV7-3 to TRBJ2-2, with 7 nucleotides matching TRBD1. Trimming removed 2 bases from V and 2 bases from J; junction bases left unmatched: 2. This CDR3 region has 15 residues. The germline CDR1 and CDR2 sequences are SGHTA and FQGTGA.

CDR3 DNA: TGTGCCAGCAGTTTAACCGGGACAGGGGCCTACGAGCAGTACTTC. It specifies CASSLTGTGAYEQYF. The rearrangement uses TRBV27 and TRBJ2-7, with 10 bases that match TRBD1. V lost 2 bases, J lost 2 bases, and 3 bases stayed unmatched. Germline CDR1 reads MNHEY; CDR2 reads SMNVEV (reference sequence). The CDR3 consists of 15 residues.

CDR3 protein: CASSHRTVPGELFF. CDR3 coding DNA: TGCGCCAGCAGCCATCGGACAGTTCCCGGGGAGCTGTTTTTT. The rearrangement links TRBV4-3 to TRBJ2-2; TRBD1 is a possible D gene (6 bases). Trimming took 3 bases from V and 6 from J, leaving 11 bases between them. The CDR3 runs 14 residues. CDR1 is LGHNA and CDR2 is YSLEER in the germline V gene.

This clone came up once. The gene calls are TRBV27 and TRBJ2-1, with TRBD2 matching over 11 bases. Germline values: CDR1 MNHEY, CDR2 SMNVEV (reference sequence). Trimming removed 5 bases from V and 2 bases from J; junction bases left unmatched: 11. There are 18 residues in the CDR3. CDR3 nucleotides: TGTGCCAGCAGTACCCGTCCACTAGCGGGAGCGACCTACAATGAGCAGTTCTTC. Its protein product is CASSTRPLAGATYNEQFF.

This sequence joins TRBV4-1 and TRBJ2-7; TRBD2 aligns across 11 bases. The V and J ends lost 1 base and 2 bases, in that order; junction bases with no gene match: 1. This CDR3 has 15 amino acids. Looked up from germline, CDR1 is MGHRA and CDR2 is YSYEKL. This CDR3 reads CASSQATSGAYEQYF. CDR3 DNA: TGCGCCAGCAGCCAAGCGACTAGCGGGGCCTACGAGCAGTACTTC.

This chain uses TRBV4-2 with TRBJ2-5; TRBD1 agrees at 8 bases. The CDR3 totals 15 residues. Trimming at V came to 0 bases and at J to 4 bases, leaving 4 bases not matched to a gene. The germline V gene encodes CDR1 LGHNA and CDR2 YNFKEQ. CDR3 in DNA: TGTGCCAGCAGCCAAGATGGACAGGGACGAGAGACCCAGTACTTC. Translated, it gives CASSQDGQGRETQYF.

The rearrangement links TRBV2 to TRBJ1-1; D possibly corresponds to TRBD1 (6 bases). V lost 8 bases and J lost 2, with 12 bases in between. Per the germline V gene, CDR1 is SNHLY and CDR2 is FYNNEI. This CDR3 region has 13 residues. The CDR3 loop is CASGRDINTEAFF. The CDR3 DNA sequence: TGTGCCAGCGGTCGGGACATTAACACTGAAGCTTTCTTT. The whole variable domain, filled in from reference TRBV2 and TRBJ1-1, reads EPEVTQTPSHQVTQMGQEVILRCVPISNHLYFYWYRQILGQKVEFLVSFYNNEISEKSEIFDDQFSVERPDGSNFTLKIRSTKLEDSAMYFCASGRDINTEAFFGQGTRLTVV.

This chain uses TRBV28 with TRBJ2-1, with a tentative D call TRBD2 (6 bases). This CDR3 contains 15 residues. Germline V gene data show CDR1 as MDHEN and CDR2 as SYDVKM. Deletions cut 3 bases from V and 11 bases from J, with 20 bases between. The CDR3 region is CASSFGGAFTIKQFF. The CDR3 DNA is TGTGCCAGCAGTTTCGGGGGAGCCTTCACAATCAAGCAGTTCTTC.

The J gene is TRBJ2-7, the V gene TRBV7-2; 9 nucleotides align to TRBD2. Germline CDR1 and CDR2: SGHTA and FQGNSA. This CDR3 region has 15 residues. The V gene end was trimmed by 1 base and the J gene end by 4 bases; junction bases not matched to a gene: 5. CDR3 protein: CASSLGSGRTYEQYF. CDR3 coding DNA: TGTGCCAGCAGCTTAGGTAGCGGGAGAACGTACGAGCAGTACTTC.

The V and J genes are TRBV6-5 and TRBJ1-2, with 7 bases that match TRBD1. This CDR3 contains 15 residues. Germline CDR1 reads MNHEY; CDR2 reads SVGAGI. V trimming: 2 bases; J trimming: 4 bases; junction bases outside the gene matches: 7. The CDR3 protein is CASSYGRDSIYGYTF. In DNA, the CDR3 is TGTGCCAGCAGTTACGGACGGGACAGCATCTATGGCTACACCTTC.

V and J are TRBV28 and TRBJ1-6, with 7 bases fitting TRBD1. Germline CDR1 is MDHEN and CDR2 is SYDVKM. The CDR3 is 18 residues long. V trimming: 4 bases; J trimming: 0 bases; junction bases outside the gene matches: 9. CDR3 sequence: CASSSSTGLSSYNSPLHF. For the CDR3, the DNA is TGTGCCAGCAGTTCCTCGACAGGGCTGAGCTCCTATAATTCACCCCTCCACTTT.

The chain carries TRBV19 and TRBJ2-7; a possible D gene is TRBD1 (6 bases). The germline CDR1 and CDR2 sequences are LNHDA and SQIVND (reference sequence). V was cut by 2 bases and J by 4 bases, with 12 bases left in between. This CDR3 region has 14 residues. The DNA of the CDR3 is TGTGCCAGTAGTATACAGGGGCGAAGGTACGAGCAGTACTTC. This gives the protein CASSIQGRRYEQYF.

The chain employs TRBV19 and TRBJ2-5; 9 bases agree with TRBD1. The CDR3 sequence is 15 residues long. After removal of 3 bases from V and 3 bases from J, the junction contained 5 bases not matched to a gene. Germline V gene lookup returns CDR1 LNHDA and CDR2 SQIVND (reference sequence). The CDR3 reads CASSISDRGKETQYF. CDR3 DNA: TGTGCCAGTAGTATTTCGGACAGGGGTAAAGAGACCCAGTACTTC.

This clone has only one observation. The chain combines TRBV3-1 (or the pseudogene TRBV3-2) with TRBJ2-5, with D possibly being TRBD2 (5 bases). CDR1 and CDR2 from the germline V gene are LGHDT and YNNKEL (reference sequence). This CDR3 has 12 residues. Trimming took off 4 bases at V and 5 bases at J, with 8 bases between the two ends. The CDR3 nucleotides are TGTGCCAGCAGCCCGCGAGGGGAGACCCAGTACTTC. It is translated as CASSPRGETQYF.

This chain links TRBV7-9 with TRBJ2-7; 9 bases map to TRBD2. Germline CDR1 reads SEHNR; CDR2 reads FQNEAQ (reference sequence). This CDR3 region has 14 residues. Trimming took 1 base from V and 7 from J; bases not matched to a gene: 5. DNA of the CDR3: TGTGCCAGCAGCTTAGGGACCCTAGCGGGAGAGCAGTACTTC. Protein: CASSLGTLAGEQYF.

The CDR3 DNA sequence: TGCAGCGTTGAGAGACTAGCTCAAGATACGCAGTATTTT. It encodes CSVERLAQDTQYF. V and J are TRBV29-1 and TRBJ2-3; 7 nucleotides align to TRBD2. The trim removed 3 bases at V and 5 bases at J, leaving 5 bases unmatched. This CDR3 spans 13 amino acids. The germline CDR1 and CDR2 sequences are SQVTM and ANQGSEA.

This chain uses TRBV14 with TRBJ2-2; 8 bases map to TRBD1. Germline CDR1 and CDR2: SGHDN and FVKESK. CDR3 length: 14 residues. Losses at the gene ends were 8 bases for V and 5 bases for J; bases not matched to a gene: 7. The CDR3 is CASARQGATGELFF. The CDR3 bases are TGTGCCAGCGCTCGGCAGGGGGCAACCGGGGAGCTGTTTTTT.